This T cell receptor beta chain was identified during a study of cytomegalovirus exposure and HLA in healthy donors listed by TCRdb under 2017. For the study in its entirety: In an earlier analysis of roughly 500 of the donors, roughly 300 Gb of sequence data and approximately 100 million unique TCR beta sequences from about 179 million T cells were reported. The study aimed to test whether cataloging public T cell receptors could reveal signatures of past pathogen exposure. Both class I and class II loci were covered by HLA typing, at four-digit resolution. All discovery cohort repertoires had been generated using a single sequencing platform. Roughly 5 DR-DQ haplotypes were handled as single units for association and clustering because linkage in the cohort was strong. Around 300 gigabases of sequencing data and approximately 85 million unique TCR sequences were included in an early release covering roughly 600 HLA-typed donors. To predict cytomegalovirus infection status, the study brought together high-throughput TCR immunosequencing, statistical association of individual TCRs with disease status, and machine learning. In a later analysis, previously published TCR beta repertoires from about 640 donors were re-analyzed and high-resolution HLA genotyping was added so that TCR occurrence patterns could be studied. Donor age, sex, ethnicity and CMV serostatus were compiled together with the repertoire data. The study profiled the T cell repertoires of fewer than 850 subjects by immunosequencing and related them to cytomegalovirus serostatus. Along with the approximately 650-subject first cohort, a separate validation cohort of over a hundred different subjects was used. Typing coverage varied by locus: roughly 629-630 donors for A, B, C, DRB1 and DQB1; approximately 500 for DQA1; nearly 610 for DPA1; roughly 470 for DPB1. Rather than using new phenotypic data, the later analysis identified candidate immune exposures from TCR beta sequences and from how often those sequences occurred across donors. Among the roughly 400 genotyped donors, around 79% belonged to the genetic ancestry cluster associated with self-reported Caucasian donors. Across approximately 400 genotyped donors of the cohort, an average of about 240,000 unique TCR beta nucleotide sequences per donor were sequenced, and roughly 18% of those sequences were non-productive. An earlier analysis of fewer than 750 of the donors used high-throughput TCR beta sequencing to judge whether each TCR beta V gene segment behaved as functional or pseudogenic. A later genetic analysis used genome-wide SNP genotypes for about 65% of the roughly 670 donors, treating that subset as a discovery cohort.

In total, just over 650 healthy bone marrow donors made up the cohort. At the time of sampling, all cohort members were nominally healthy, though unrecorded immune exposures were likely present. The donor tested CMV seronegative, placing the donor among the 350 to 400 seronegative members of the cohort. Every donor gave a peripheral blood sample, and the peripheral blood mononuclear cells from that sample were used for TCR beta sequencing. The Qiagen DNeasy Blood Extraction Kit was used to extract genomic DNA from the blood cell samples. Library construction relied on the immunoSEQ multiplex PCR assay. For the multiplex PCR, a mixture combining 60 forward primers for TCR Vbeta segments and 13 reverse primers for TCR Jbeta segments was used. The CDR3 region of rearranged TCR beta genes was amplified from genomic DNA by a multiplex PCR assay. The amplified TCR beta libraries were sequenced on the Illumina HiSeq System as 87-base-pair reads. Per the source publication's procedure: In a later analysis, about 80 million unique TCR beta chains were counted across the roughly 670 repertoires, and roughly 11 million of these chains were shared by at least two donors. To remove PCR and sequencing errors, raw reads were error-corrected and collapsed into unique sequences using a nearest-neighbor algorithm that merged closely related sequences. CDR3 sequences were aligned to IMGT reference sequences to assign V, D and J gene segments. For a sequence to be retained, a match of at least six nucleotides was required to both a V gene segment and a J gene segment. Rearrangements were classified as productive when the CDR3 lacked stop codons and remained in frame with V and J, and all other rearrangements were classified as non-productive. Following IMGT convention, CDR3 was defined as the stretch from the second conserved V-encoded cysteine up to the conserved J-encoded phenylalanine. Sequences without an unambiguous match to a single V gene segment were excluded from the earlier analysis of approximately 600 of the donors. An earlier analysis of 587 of the donors called V segments functional above 56.7% productive rearrangements and segregating when the between-donor standard deviation exceeded 5%. A statistical classification framework was built to diagnose cytomegalovirus status from the catalog of TCR beta chain sequences. In a later analysis, TCR nucleotide sequences were compared against IMGT/GENE-DB human TR gene sequences so that V and J genes could be assigned. The TCRdist pipeline was used in a later analysis to assign CDR3 sequences and most-parsimonious VDJ recombination scenarios. In a later analysis, each TCR beta chain was defined by its CDR3 amino acid sequence together with its V-gene family, and reads without a unique V-gene family were excluded. To address suspected cross-contamination and a sequencing artifact, a later analysis removed around 600 highly shared, low-generation-probability nucleotide sequences. For each public chain, a later analysis derived a clonal expansion index from normalized ranks of inferred template counts within each repertoire. In a later analysis, generation probabilities were computed using a VDJ recombination model fitted to out-of-frame rearrangements, and the results were checked against IGoR. In a later analysis, TCR-TCR, TCR-HLA and TCR-CMV co-occurrence was scored with hypergeometric tests, and a repertoire-size bias correction was applied to TCR pairs. In a later analysis, false discovery rates were estimated by permuting HLA or CMV assignments 20 times. In a later analysis, co-occurring TCRs were grouped using DBSCAN, and TCRdist sequence similarity was added for clustering within HLA-allele-positive subsets. Co-occurrence clustering excluded repertoires with fewer than 30,000 or more than 120,000 public chains, plus five with anomalous nucleotide sharing. TCRdb's version of the immuneACCESS table is confined to in-frame rearrangements and falls short of the full clone set. An unresolved V gene accounts for under half of the shortfall where checked; the remainder is of unknown origin. D and trimming come from the DNA, and the V and J calls and clone size come from that table. Across this sample there are about 230,000 clones, with over 75% seen only once. Approximately 0.49% of the sample is in the top ten clones.

In regard to this clone: The antigen it binds to is not known. No per-base quality is available; no much larger clone lies one base away.

The research as a whole found: In both the original and validation cohorts, the classifier was reported to diagnose cytomegalovirus status with high specificity and sensitivity. When HLA alleles, especially DR and DQ, strongly co-occurred, attributing TCR associations to individual alleles was difficult. An association between a missense DCLRE1C variant and V-gene and J-gene trimming of TCR beta chains was found in a later genetic analysis and replicated in an independent cohort. An earlier analysis of several hundred of the donors showed that most TCR beta V segments appeared in productive rearrangements either about 87% or about 30% of the time, which broadly matched IMGT annotations. In a later analysis, 16,951 TCR beta sequences were associated with specific HLA alleles at a false discovery rate of 0.05. Only TCR beta chains were sequenced in this cohort, and the absence of alpha or paired-chain data limited detectable features. In vitro tests confirmed that three of the cytomegalovirus-associated TCR beta chains recognize cytomegalovirus antigens. Some IMGT-functional V segments, including TRBV6-2 and TRBV6-3, could not be distinguished by the 87-base-pair reads and were therefore excluded. Sequencing depth was assumed to be roughly uniform across donors in the presence/absence analyses, though that assumption may not hold. A later analysis found that most CMV-associated TCR beta chains appeared HLA-restricted, with HLA associations seemingly driven largely by CMV exposure. According to the authors, the approach could potentially be generalized to other disease states and immunological phenotypes. Compared with the approximately 600-donor mean, donors in an Asian-associated ancestry cluster had fewer N-insertions in productive TCRs, according to a later genetic analysis. In a later analysis, the rate of TCR association differed among HLA loci, with DRB1 alleles having the most associated TCRs and HLA-C alleles having the fewest. Because counts were too low, 15 to 20 rarely observed V segments, including chromosome 9 orphons, were excluded from the earlier analysis of around 640 of the donors. A total of around 150 TCR beta chains were listed by the study as associated with cytomegalovirus. A later analysis reported that several top co-occurrence clusters appeared linked to parvovirus B19, influenza, CMV and Epstein-Barr virus. The only immune exposure information available for the cohort was CMV serostatus. Linkage disequilibrium might explain the correlated functional status among segregating V segments, but an unknown experimental factor could not be ruled out. A cluster of highly shared sequence variants was judged likely to be a technical artifact of the sequencing pipeline. Because HLA typing was missing for some donors at each locus, association tests included only the typed subset. In a later analysis, HLA-associated TCR beta chains showed more clonal expansion and lower generation probabilities than non-associated chains that were equally common. A further reported finding was that TCR beta sequences accurately predicted the HLA-A and HLA-B alleles for most subjects in the first cohort. While some public TCRs were present in many individuals, most TCR sequences turned up only very rarely across donors.

V is cut by 8 bases and J by 1 base, and the space between the germline ends is 11 bases. Looking up the germline V gene yields CDR1 SNHLY and CDR2 FYNNEI. Counted from cysteine to phenylalanine, this CDR3 has 13 amino acids. Of all the DNA, just the CDR3 is kept, 39 bases in frame from base 1. The clonotype was recovered from a boy younger than 18 in good health and CMV-seronegative. The sample was PBMCs. The sequence joins TRBV2 to TRBJ1-1; the D gene assignment is ambiguous. This receptor carries the CDR3 CASLTYRNTEAFF. The nucleotide sequence reads TGTGCCAGCCTGACATACAGGAACACTGAAGCTTTCTTT. When the CDR3 is completed using the reference TRBV2 and TRBJ1-1 genes on either side, the full variable domain is EPEVTQTPSHQVTQMGQEVILRCVPISNHLYFYWYRQILGQKVEFLVSFYNNEISEKSEIFDDQFSVERPDGSNFTLKIRSTKLEDSAMYFCASLTYRNTEAFFGQGTRLTVV.